These 30 T cell receptor beta chains came from one sample sequenced in a study of T-cell reconstitution after alpha-beta-depleted transplantation in children. Researchers prepared the TCRbeta library using unique molecular identifiers, the study reports. Each CDR3 protein is one row after TCRdb ran MiXCR on the PCR reads. Of around 530,000 distinct CDR3 sequences in the sample, 32% were seen once. The source was PBMCs from the stem cell graft donor, collected from the stem cell graft. The receptor set was obtained from a human donor who donated a stem cell graft to a child with aplastic anemia.

The chain links TRBV18 to TRBJ2-3, with D unresolved. The CDR3 runs 13 residues. Trimming removed 0 bases at V and 5 bases at J, with 6 bases between. Germline CDR1 KGHSH, CDR2 LQKENI. CDR3 loop: CASSPPVRDTQYF. In nucleotides, the CDR3 is TGTGCCAGCTCACCACCGGTTAGAGATACGCAGTATTTT. Based on the CDR3 plus reference TRBV18 and TRBJ2-3, the full variable domain is NAGVMQNPRHLVRRRGQEARLRCSPMKGHSHVYWYRQLPEEGLKFMVYLQKENIIDESGMPKERFSAEFPKEGPSILRIQQVVRGDSAAYFCASSPPVRDTQYFGPGTRLTVL.

This clonotype showed up just a few times. This chain joins TRBV29-1 and TRBJ2-4; the match to TRBD2 covers 13 bases. The germline CDR1 and CDR2 sequences are SQVTM and ANQGSEA. The CDR3 totals 21 residues. J was trimmed by 0 bases and V by 8 bases; bases with no gene match: 22. CDR3 coding DNA: TGCAGCCGGACCCAGGGGCTAACGACTAGCGGGGGGACCTTAGCCAAAAACATTCAGTACTTC. It yields the protein CSRTQGLTTSGGTLAKNIQYF.

CDR3 amino acids: CASSDGRYGYTF. For the CDR3, the DNA is TGTGCCAGTAGTGACGGTCGCTATGGCTACACCTTC. This chain links TRBV19 with TRBJ1-2; D uncertain. V shed 5 bases and J shed 4 bases, with 8 bases lying between them. Germline V gene lookup returns CDR1 LNHDA and CDR2 SQIVND (reference sequence). This CDR3 is built from 12 residues.

The CDR3 nucleotides are TGTGCCAGCAGCTTGGTGGCTAGGGGTGTCGAGACCCAGTACTTC. It translates to CASSLVARGVETQYF. J is TRBJ2-5 and V is TRBV5-4, with D possibly being TRBD1 (5 bases). Trimming removed 0 bases from V and 5 bases from J, with 14 bases in between. CDR1 and CDR2 (germline): SGHNT, YYREEE (reference sequence). CDR3 length equals 15 residues. Using reference TRBV5-4 and TRBJ2-5 for the parts outside the CDR3, the full variable domain is ETGVTQSPTHLIKTRGQQVTLRCSSQSGHNTVSWYQQALGQGPQFIFQYYREEENGRGNFPPRFSGLQFPNYSSELNVNALELDDSALYLCASSLVARGVETQYFGPGTRLLVL.

This chain uses TRBV7-9 with TRBJ1-3; D ambiguous. Trimming took 3 bases from V and 0 from J, leaving 3 bases between them. The CDR3 covers 13 residues. Germline lookup yields CDR1 SEHNR and CDR2 FQNEAQ (reference sequence). This CDR3 is CASSFNSGNTIYF. The DNA for the CDR3 is TGTGCCAGCAGCTTTAACTCTGGAAACACCATATATTTT.

The chain uses TRBV7-2 and TRBJ2-7, with TRBD2 matching over 8 bases. CDR1 is SGHTA, CDR2 FQGNSA, per germline. CDR3 length equals 15 residues. V shed 5 bases and J 1 base; nucleotides not matched to a gene: 7. CDR3 loop: CASSRGGIGSYEQYF. DNA for the CDR3: TGTGCCAGCAGCCGGGGGGGGATTGGATCCTACGAGCAGTACTTC.

The chain uses TRBV20-1 and TRBJ2-5; 10 bases are a match to TRBD2. Germline CDR1 reads DFQATT; CDR2 reads SNEGSKA (reference sequence). The CDR3 totals 17 residues. The junction had 19 bases not matched to a gene; V was cut back by 7 bases and J by 5 bases. Written as DNA, the CDR3 is TGCAGTGTCCTTTCCAAAATAGCGGGAGGACCGACGGAGACCCAGTACTTC. Protein sequence: CSVLSKIAGGPTETQYF.

This clonotype was recorded a few times. The chain combines TRBV4-3 with TRBJ2-2; D gene unclear. Trimming pared 3 bases from V and 6 bases from J, leaving 8 bases between. This CDR3 has 13 amino acids. CDR1 is LGHNA, CDR2 YSLEER, per germline. CDR3 DNA: TGCGCCAGCAGCCATAAGGTCCCCGGGGAGCTGTTTTTT. Its protein is CASSHKVPGELFF.

The chain couples TRBV7-2 to TRBJ2-3; maybe TRBD2 (6 bases). Trimming stripped 3 bases from V and 0 bases from J, with 13 bases between. Germline values: CDR1 SGHTA, CDR2 FQGNSA. The CDR3 totals 16 residues. CDR3 coding DNA: TGTGCCAGCAGCTTTCGAGGCGGGGCTAGCACAGATACGCAGTATTTT. This codes for CASSFRGGASTDTQYF.

In this sample, this clonotype turned up a few times. V usage is TRBV6-2 or TRBV6-3 and J usage is TRBJ2-2, with D maybe TRBD1 (5 bases). With 6 bases removed from V and 6 bases from J, the gap between germline ends came to 11 bases. The CDR3 runs 13 residues. The germline V gene has CDR1 MNHEY and CDR2 SVGEGT. In DNA, the CDR3 is TGTGCCAGCAGCGCCAGGGATCCCGGGGAGCTGTTTTTT. It codes for CASSARDPGELFF.

The sample holds a few counts of this clonotype. J is TRBJ1-1 and V is TRBV3-1; the D is unclear. CDR3 length: 12 residues. CDR1 is LGHDT, CDR2 YNNKEL, per germline (reference sequence). The V end was cut by 3 bases, the J end by 3 bases, with 5 bases between. CDR3 in amino acids: CASSQVHTEAFF. In nucleotides, the CDR3 is TGTGCCAGCAGCCAGGTCCACACTGAAGCTTTCTTT. Full variable domain (outside the CDR3, taken from reference TRBV3-1 and TRBJ1-1): DTAVSQTPKYLVTQMGNDKSIKCEQNLGHDTMYWYKQDSKKFLKIMFSYNNKELIINETVPNRFSPKSPDKAHLNLHINSLELGDSAVYFCASSQVHTEAFFGQGTRLTVV.

The chain combines TRBV12-5 with TRBJ1-4; 10 bases align to TRBD1. Per the germline V gene, CDR1 is LGHNT and CDR2 is FRNRAP. The CDR3 runs to 18 residues. The junction had 11 bases not matched to a gene; V was cut back by 0 bases and J by 7 bases. CDR3: CASGLVVTGGEVFEKLFF. CDR3 DNA sequence: TGTGCTAGTGGTTTGGTCGTGACAGGGGGCGAAGTCTTTGAAAAACTGTTTTTT.

This clonotype was counted between two and nine times. The chain is built from TRBV20-1 and TRBJ2-1, with 8 bases lining up with TRBD2. CDR3 length: 14 amino acids. The V gene's germline CDR1 is DFQATT and CDR2 SNEGSKA (reference sequence). The trim removed 7 bases at V and 0 bases at J, leaving 5 bases unmatched. The CDR3 DNA follows: TGCAGTGTAACTAGCGGTAGCTCCTACAATGAGCAGTTCTTC. Its protein product is CSVTSGSSYNEQFF.

There are a few counts of this clonotype. The genes are TRBV28 and TRBJ1-1; a possible D gene is TRBD1 (5 bases). The CDR3 has 13 amino acids. The germline V gene has CDR1 MDHEN and CDR2 SYDVKM. V was pared by 7 bases and J by 7 bases, with 16 bases between. CDR3 nucleotides: TGTGCCAGCATCTTCCGGGACCAAGTTGAAGCTTTCTTT. The encoded protein is CASIFRDQVEAFF.

As for this clonotype: A much larger clonotype is one base distant, so this may be a read error. This chain uses TRBV20-1 with TRBJ1-2; D call uncertain. The CDR3 is made up of 14 amino acids. Germline V gene data show CDR1 as DFQATT and CDR2 as SNEGSKA (reference sequence). CDR3 region: CRARDLEEHYGYTF. CDR3 nucleotides: TGCAGGGCTAGAGATCTGGAGGAACACTATGGCTACACCTTC.

This clonotype has more than one count but fewer than ten. This chain links TRBV5-5 with TRBJ1-1, with 9 bases matching TRBD1. V shed 5 bases, J shed 5 bases, and the junction held 7 bases outside the gene matches. Germline CDR1 and CDR2: SGHKS and YYEKEE (reference sequence). CDR3 length: 14 amino acids. In nucleotides, the CDR3 is TGTGCCAGCAGGATTGAACAGGGGGCGACTGAAGCTTTCTTT. Its protein product is CASRIEQGATEAFF.

The chain combines TRBV5-1 with TRBJ2-1; TRBD2 is a possible D gene (6 bases). Germline CDR1 reads SGHRS; CDR2 reads YFSETQ. This CDR3 is built from 15 residues. Trimming took 4 bases from V and 2 from J, leaving 13 bases between them. The CDR3 bases are TGCGCCAGCAGCGCCGGGACTCTTACCTACAATGAGCAGTTCTTC. Amino acid sequence: CASSAGTLTYNEQFF.

The chain joins TRBV10-3 to TRBJ1-1; 8 nucleotides line up with TRBD1. In germline, CDR1 is ENHRY, CDR2 SYGVKD. Germline trimming cut 9 bases from V and 4 bases from J; bases unmatched to any gene: 16. The CDR3 has 16 amino acids. The CDR3 DNA follows: TGTGCCATTTACGACGGACAGGGAATTTTTAGCACTGAAGCTTTCTTT. It translates to CAIYDGQGIFSTEAFF.

The chain combines TRBV18 with TRBJ1-2; possible D gene TRBD1, 6 bases. The CDR3 runs 18 residues. Germline V CDR1 and CDR2: KGHSH, LQKENI. V was cut by 3 bases and J by 4 bases, with 24 bases left in between. The CDR3 DNA reads as TGTGCCAGCTCACCTAGTCGCTCCGGGACACATACAACCTATGGCTACACCTTC. Translated: CASSPSRSGTHTTYGYTF.

This clonotype appeared a few times. This chain joins TRBV27 and TRBJ2-7; D is possibly TRBD1 or TRBD2 (6 bases each). The V gene lost 5 bases and the J gene lost 5 bases, with 19 bases spanning the gap. Germline loops: CDR1 MNHEY, CDR2 SMNVEV (reference sequence). The CDR3 has 15 residues. The chain's CDR3 is CASSLRGLQANEQYF. The CDR3 DNA reads TGTGCCAGCAGTCTACGGGGGCTCCAGGCCAACGAGCAGTACTTC.

This chain connects TRBV6-5 to TRBJ2-2; 8 bases match TRBD1. Germline values: CDR1 MNHEY, CDR2 SVGAGI. This CDR3 has 16 residues. J lost 2 bases, V lost 2 bases, and 4 bases had no gene match. The CDR3 loop reads CASSYRPGGNTGELFF. The DNA for the CDR3 is TGTGCCAGCAGTTACCGTCCAGGGGGCAACACCGGGGAGCTGTTTTTT.

This clonotype has more than one count but fewer than ten. The chain has TRBV6-5 and TRBJ1-1, with D perhaps TRBD1 (5 bases). Germline-derived CDR1 and CDR2 are MNHEY and SVGAGI. The CDR3 spans 14 residues. V dropped 1 base and J dropped 1 base, with 7 bases sitting between them. The CDR3 is CASSYWGTNTEAFF. The CDR3 DNA follows: TGTGCCAGCAGTTACTGGGGGACGAACACTGAAGCTTTCTTT.

A few counts support this clonotype. The chain combines TRBV5-1 with TRBJ2-3; 7 bases align to TRBD2. V gave up 3 bases and J gave up 1 base; unmatched junction bases: 8. This CDR3 is built from 16 residues. Germline V lookup: CDR1 SGHRS, CDR2 YFSETQ. The chain's CDR3 is CASSSNGAGGTDTQYF. For the CDR3, the DNA is TGCGCCAGCAGCTCAAACGGCGCGGGAGGCACAGATACGCAGTATTTT.

V usage is TRBV19 and J usage is TRBJ2-1; a possible D gene is TRBD2 (5 bases). Trimming cost V 7 bases and J 0 bases, with 10 bases left between them. The germline CDR1 and CDR2 sequences are LNHDA and SQIVND (reference sequence). This CDR3 has 14 residues. In DNA form, the CDR3 reads TGTGCCAGTAAGACTAAGAGCTCCTACAATGAGCAGTTCTTC. Its protein product is CASKTKSSYNEQFF. Full variable domain (remainder filled in from reference TRBV19 and TRBJ2-1): DGGITQSPKYLFRKEGQNVTLSCEQNLNHDAMYWYRQDPGQGLRLIYYSQIVNDFQKGDIAEGYSVSREKKESFPLTVTSAQKNPTAFYLCASKTKSSYNEQFFGPGTRLTVL.

The chain carries TRBV28 and TRBJ1-1; 9 bases fit TRBD1. Germline V CDR1 and CDR2: MDHEN, SYDVKM. J was trimmed by 3 bases and V by 6 bases; bases with no gene match: 11. CDR3 length equals 16 residues. The CDR3 DNA is TGTGCCAGCAGATCCACAGGGGGCTATTGGTACACTGAAGCTTTCTTT. Protein product: CASRSTGGYWYTEAFF.

The chain links TRBV12-3 or TRBV12-4 to TRBJ2-1; TRBD2 might be the D (6 bases). This CDR3 has 13 residues. The germline V and J ends were trimmed by 4 bases and 10 bases, with 14 bases remaining between them. The CDR3 coding sequence is TGTGCCAGCAGTTCCGGTACGGCGGGGGAGCAGTTCTTC. It codes for CASSSGTAGEQFF.

The V call is TRBV4-3, the J call TRBJ1-4, with 9 bases lining up with TRBD1. CDR1 LGHNA and CDR2 YSLEER come from the germline V gene. The V segment lost 1 base and the J segment 6 bases; nucleotides outside the gene matches: 3. This CDR3 contains 15 residues. DNA for the CDR3: TGCGCCAGCAGCCAAGGGGACAGGGACGATGAAAAACTGTTTTTT. It encodes CASSQGDRDDEKLFF.

This clonotype was picked up a small number of times. The chain combines TRBV20-1 with TRBJ1-5, with D perhaps TRBD1 (5 bases). Trimming removed 3 bases from V and 2 bases from J, with 14 bases in between. The V gene's germline CDR1 is DFQATT and CDR2 SNEGSKA (reference sequence). This CDR3 region has 15 residues. This CDR3 is CSASESRGGNQPQHF. The CDR3 nucleotides read TGCAGTGCTAGCGAGTCAAGGGGAGGCAATCAGCCCCAGCATTTT.

The chain couples TRBV12-3 or TRBV12-4 to TRBJ2-7, with 11 bases that match TRBD2. The junction had 5 bases not matched to a gene; V was cut back by 5 bases and J by 2 bases. This CDR3 spans 15 amino acids. This CDR3 reads CASSALAGAAYEQYF. The CDR3 DNA is TGTGCCAGCAGTGCACTAGCGGGAGCCGCCTACGAGCAGTACTTC.

Ten or more counts support this clonotype. The chain uses TRBV20-1 and TRBJ2-3; D is unresolved. In germline, CDR1 is DFQATT, CDR2 SNEGSKA (reference sequence). The ends were cut back, 0 bases at V and 4 bases at J, with 8 bases in the middle. The CDR3 covers 13 residues. CDR3 amino acids: CSARDPNPDTQYF. The CDR3 region has the DNA TGCAGTGCTAGAGACCCGAATCCAGATACGCAGTATTTT.